Sequencing of this T cell receptor (beta chain) was carried out in a study of vaccination effects on CD4 cells after COVID-19. The overall study: Among convalescent patients, two provided samples 16 days and one week before vaccination. Study observations and caveats: Missing from the study were early post-infection timepoints, and its convalescent patients were few.

Only a few counts were recorded for this clone. What it binds is not known. TCRdb's table, derived via immunoSEQ multiplex PCR, lists solely in-frame clones and lacks some. The sample holds under 25,000 clones, around four fifths seen once. Germline assignment: CDR1 PRHDT and CDR2 FYEKMQ (reference sequence). The CDR3 has 18 residues. V gave up 5 bases and J gave up 9 bases; unmatched junction bases: 15. Pools of viral peptides were used by the ViraFEST assay to expand antigen-specific CD4+ T cells ahead of sequencing. Upon completion of around eleven days in culture, CD4+ T cells were isolated. The infection with SARS-CoV-2 (confirmed by PCR) occurred in this person between March and December 2020. The culture medium for a few million PBMC per well included about 9 IU/ml IL-2 and 8.5 to 10 ug/ml peptides. Each culture had half its medium swapped for IL-2 medium on days 3 and 7.

The receptor was derived from a human donor who had a prior SARS-CoV-2 infection. The sample in question was CD4+ T cells from PBMCs cultured with SARS-CoV-2 spike peptides, obtained before COVID-19 vaccination. This chain uses TRBV13 with TRBJ2-4; TRBD2 matches at 14 bases. Here the CDR3 reads CASSRELTSGGARGIQYF. The CDR3 DNA sequence: TGTGCCAGCAGCCGAGAATTGACTAGCGGGGGGGCCCGTGGCATTCAGTACTTC.